One T cell receptor beta chain is described in this entry. Its antigen is unidentified. The source of the sample is a study of cytomegalovirus exposure and HLA in healthy donors. In the study overall: From donors who were HLA-typed, an early data release held approximately 84 million unique TCRs. Regarding the study as a whole: Published work reported that the classifier diagnosed cytomegalovirus status with high specificity and sensitivity. Roughly uniform depth of sequencing across donors was assumed in presence/absence analyses.

CDR1 is SGDLS, CDR2 YYNGEE, per germline. CDR3 size: 17 residues. With 0 bases clipped from V and 5 bases from J, the junction kept 11 bases outside the gene matches. Amplification used 60 Vbeta primers and 13 Jbeta primers. The authors' processing: Later work found approximately 80 million unique TCR beta chains, with 9.5 million to 11 million shared. TCRdb keeps only in-frame clones here, not all; method: immunoSEQ multiplex PCR. V, J and clone size are taken as reported in that table, and D and trimming were inferred from the DNA itself. This sample has around 200,000 clones, with 79% found just once.

The source of this sequence is a woman between 50 and 59 years old in good health and CMV-seronegative. V usage is TRBV9 and J usage is TRBJ2-3; 8 positions agree with TRBD2. Sequenced material: PBMCs. The DNA for the CDR3 is TGTGCCAGCAGCGTAGACAGCGGGGGCTCGGTAGGAGATACGCAGTATTTT. Its translation: CASSVDSGGSVGDTQYF. Full variable domain (missing parts from reference TRBV9 and TRBJ2-3): DSGVTQTPKHLITATGQRVTLRCSPRSGDLSVYWYQQSLDQGLQFLIQYYNGEERAKGNILERFSAQQFPDLHSELNLSSLELGDSALYFCASSVDSGGSVGDTQYFGPGTRLTVL.